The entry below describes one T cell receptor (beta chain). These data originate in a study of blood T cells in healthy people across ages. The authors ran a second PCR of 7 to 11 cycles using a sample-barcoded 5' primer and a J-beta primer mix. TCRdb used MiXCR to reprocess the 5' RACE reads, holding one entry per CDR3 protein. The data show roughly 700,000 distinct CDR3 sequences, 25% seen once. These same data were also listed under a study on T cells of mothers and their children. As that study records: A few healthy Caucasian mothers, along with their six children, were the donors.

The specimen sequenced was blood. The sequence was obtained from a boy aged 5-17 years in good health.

Written as DNA, the CDR3 is TGTGCCAGCAGTTACAGGGGATATAATTCACCCCTCCACTTT. Translation gives CASSYRGYNSPLHF. The chain uses TRBV28 and TRBJ1-6; the match to TRBD1 covers 7 bases. V was clipped by 4 bases and J by 4 bases; unmatched bases: 1. This CDR3 is 14 amino acids long. CDR1 is MDHEN and CDR2 is SYDVKM in the germline V gene. The full variable domain, rest sourced from reference TRBV28 and TRBJ1-6, is DVKVTQSSRYLVKRTGEKVFLECVQDMDHENMFWYRQDPGLGLRLIYFSYDVKMKEKGDIPEGYSVSREKKERFSLILESASTNQTSMYLCASSYRGYNSPLHFGNGTRLTVT.